One sample yielded the 5 T cell receptor beta chains listed below, sequenced in a study of cytomegalovirus exposure and HLA in healthy donors. Primers: 60 Vbeta forward and 13 Jbeta reverse. This table comes from immunoSEQ multiplex PCR, and its TCRdb copy is limited to in-frame clones, with some not included. In the table there are 120,000 or so clones, approximately 80% of which are singletons. Sequencing was done on a sample of PBMCs. These receptors were collected from a young man in good health and CMV-seronegative.

J is TRBJ2-7 and V is TRBV15; TRBD1 agrees at 7 bases. J gave up 4 bases and V 0 bases, and 9 bases lay outside the gene matches. CDR1 LNHNV and CDR2 YYDKDF come from the germline V gene (reference sequence). The CDR3 runs to 16 residues. The CDR3, as DNA: TGTGCCACCAGCAGAGATGAGGGGACAGCGATTTACGAGCAGTACTTC. Amino acids: CATSRDEGTAIYEQYF.

V usage is TRBV7-2 and J usage is TRBJ2-1; 7 bases agree with TRBD2. J lost 0 bases, V lost 1 base, and 3 bases had no gene match. The germline V gene has CDR1 SGHTA and CDR2 FQGNSA. The CDR3 contains 16 residues. The CDR3 region is CASSLGAGDSYNEQFF. Written as DNA, the CDR3 is TGTGCCAGCAGCTTAGGGGCGGGGGACTCCTACAATGAGCAGTTCTTC. Full variable domain (remainder filled in from reference TRBV7-2 and TRBJ2-1): GAGVSQSPSNKVTEKGKDVELRCDPISGHTALYWYRQSLGQGLEFLIYFQGNSAPDKSGLPSDRFSAERTGGSVSTLTIQRTQQEDSAVYLCASSLGAGDSYNEQFFGPGTRLTVL.

The CDR3 reads CASRGGGAGSDTQYF. In DNA form, the CDR3 reads TGTGCCAGCAGGGGGGGAGGCGCGGGGTCAGATACGCAGTATTTT. The chain joins TRBV6-1 to TRBJ2-3; possible D gene TRBD2, 6 bases. Per the germline V gene, CDR1 is MNHNS and CDR2 is SASEGT. The CDR3 covers 15 residues. V was cut by 6 bases and J by 4 bases, with 17 bases left in between.

The J gene is TRBJ1-6, the V gene TRBV7-2, with a weak D call TRBD1 (6 bases). CDR3 length equals 14 residues. In germline, CDR1 is SGHTA, CDR2 FQGNSA. V was cut by 3 bases and J by 4 bases, with 7 bases left in between. The CDR3 spells CASSFTGYNSPLHF. The CDR3, as DNA: TGTGCCAGCAGCTTTACAGGGTATAATTCACCCCTCCACTTT. Supplemented by reference TRBV7-2 and TRBJ1-6, the full variable domain reads GAGVSQSPSNKVTEKGKDVELRCDPISGHTALYWYRQSLGQGLEFLIYFQGNSAPDKSGLPSDRFSAERTGGSVSTLTIQRTQQEDSAVYLCASSFTGYNSPLHFGNGTRLTVT.

The chain's CDR3 is CASIKTGGTAFF. For the CDR3, the DNA is TGTGCCAGCATTAAGACAGGGGGAACAGCTTTCTTT. V is TRBV25-1 and J is TRBJ1-1; 9 bases map to TRBD1. CDR1 and CDR2 from the germline V gene are MGHDK and SYGVNS. Trimming took 7 bases from V and 10 from J; bases not matched to a gene: 7. The CDR3 spans 12 residues.